This T cell receptor (beta chain) was observed in a study of T-cell memory formation after mild COVID-19. From the 5' RACE reads, TCRdb called clonotypes with MiXCR, one entry per CDR3 protein. Seen here are more than 150,000 distinct CDR3 sequences, approximately 17% observed once, and the top ten hold roughly 4%. Study outcomes and limitations: The CD4+ clones that contracted clustered mainly within CM and EM, and the CD8+ clones concentrated in EMRA.

Comment on this clonotype: Its specificity is unknown.

The ends lost 0 bases at V and 0 bases at J; junction bases unmatched: 5. This CDR3 region has 18 residues. Germline lookup yields CDR1 MNHEY and CDR2 SVGAGI. The genes are TRBV6-5 and TRBJ1-5, with 10 positions matching TRBD1. The sequence derives from a man between 18 and 29 years old who had mild COVID-19 (a few samples of this study predate the infection). Cell type and time point are not known. The sample was PBMCs or a T cell subset sorted from them (not recorded which). The CDR3 coding sequence is TGTGCCAGCAGTTACTCGGCCGGACAGGGGGATAGCAATCAGCCCCAGCATTTT. Protein product: CASSYSAGQGDSNQPQHF.